This T cell receptor beta chain derives from a study of shared clonotypes between healthy human individuals. Study outcomes and limitations: Blood alone was sampled, and tissue repertoires likely differ. Compared with memory subsets, naive subsets generally had larger estimated richness. In a few donors, around 5% of naive CD4 clonotypes appeared in common.

A note on this clone: What it binds is not known.

Libraries were prepared by immunoSEQ multiplex PCR; TCRdb keeps only in-frame clonotypes and omits some of them. The table lists 1.5 million to 2.5 million clones, roughly 94% of them singletons, with 1.2% in the top ten. Naive CD8 populations comprised CD45RO-negative cells positively selected for CCR7, excluding terminally differentiated effector memory CD45RA+ cells. Adult Caucasians living in Nashville, Tennessee made up all of the donors. The CDR3 runs to 15 residues. Germline V gives CDR1 MDHEN, CDR2 SYDVKM. V was cut by 6 bases and J by 4 bases, with 19 bases left in between. Source material: naive CD8+ T cells sorted from blood. The receptor was isolated from a man aged 18 to 30 in good health. The chain combines TRBV28 with TRBJ2-7; unclear D gene. In DNA form, the CDR3 reads TGTGCCAGCAGAATTTCACCGACACCTTCATACGAGCAGTACTTC. The encoded protein is CASRISPTPSYEQYF.